The rows below give T cell receptor beta chains drawn from one sample of a study of Ad26.COV2.S vaccination and SARS-CoV-2 variants. The assay was immunoSEQ multiplex PCR, and TCRdb's table has in-frame clones only and misses some. The sample contains fewer than 800,000 clones, around 89% of which appear only once. The specimen was peripheral blood, collected in a trial of Ad26.COV2.S vaccine versus placebo. These receptors were collected from a person aged 18 to 65 who received the Ad26.COV2.S COVID-19 vaccine or a placebo. The CDR3 runs from the conserved cysteine through the conserved F or W. The order of the fields is J gene, D gene, clone size, V gene, CDR3 protein, CDR3 DNA. The D gene is left open where the match is weak. Some rows mark clone size as missing; the rest say once, few, many or name a class of expanded clone.

J: TRBJ2-3; D: TRBD2; size: -; V: TRBV7-6; CDR3: CASSFGAGVPDTQYF; DNA: TGTGCCAGCAGCTTTGGGGCGGGAGTACCAGATACGCAGTATTTT
J: TRBJ1-2; D: TRBD1; size: -; V: TRBV7-2; CDR3: CASSGSAGQYGDTF; DNA: TGTGCCAGCAGCGGATCAGCGGGACAGTATGGGGACACCTTC
J: TRBJ2-5; D: -; size: -; V: TRBV6-5; CDR3: CASSRGGIQGETQYF; DNA: TGTGCCAGCAGTAGGGGGGGGATCCAAGGGGAGACCCAGTACTTC
J: TRBJ2-2; D: TRBD2; size: -; V: TRBV7-8; CDR3: CASSFYVLAGAYTGELFF; DNA: TGTGCCAGCAGCTTTTATGTATTAGCGGGAGCCTACACCGGGGAGCTGTTTTTT
J: TRBJ2-7; D: -; size: -; V: TRBV10-1; CDR3: CASSAPSGEKSYEQYF; DNA: TGCGCCAGCAGTGCTCCTTCGGGGGAGAAGTCCTACGAGCAGTACTTC
J: TRBJ1-2; D: -; size: -; V: TRBV6-2/TRBV6-3; CDR3: CASSSRSYGYTF; DNA: TGTGCCAGCAGTTCAAGATCCTATGGCTACACCTTC
J: TRBJ2-7; D: -; size: -; V: TRBV24-1; CDR3: CATGTPYEQYF; DNA: TGTGCCACCGGGACACCCTACGAGCAGTACTTC
J: TRBJ1-1; D: -; size: -; V: TRBV3-1/TRBV3-2; CDR3: CASSPHRLGSAEAFF; DNA: TGTGCCAGCAGCCCCCATCGCCTAGGGAGCGCTGAAGCTTTCTTT
J: TRBJ1-1; D: -; size: -; V: TRBV7-8; CDR3: CASSLLVGQGSTEAFF; DNA: TGTGCCAGCAGCTTACTGGTCGGTCAGGGTTCCACTGAAGCTTTCTTT
J: TRBJ1-2; D: -; size: -; V: TRBV2; CDR3: CASSLQGKSYTF; DNA: TGTGCCAGCTCCCTCCAGGGGAAGAGCTACACCTTC
J: TRBJ1-1; D: -; size: -; V: TRBV27; CDR3: CASSFGARGGTEAFF; DNA: TGTGCCAGCAGTTTCGGCGCCAGGGGAGGCACTGAAGCTTTCTTT
J: TRBJ2-5; D: -; size: -; V: TRBV14; CDR3: CASSQDHLGETQYF; DNA: TGTGCCAGCAGCCAAGATCACCTGGGGGAGACCCAGTACTTC
J: TRBJ2-1; D: TRBD2; size: -; V: TRBV7-9; CDR3: CASSPRGTSAHSYNEQFF; DNA: TGTGCCAGCAGTCCTCGCGGTACTAGCGCCCACTCCTACAATGAGCAGTTCTTC
J: TRBJ2-2; D: TRBD1; size: few; V: TRBV7-3; CDR3: CASSVRGQEAGELFF; DNA: TGTGCCAGCAGCGTCCGGGGACAGGAAGCCGGGGAGCTGTTTTTT
J: TRBJ1-5; D: TRBD1; size: -; V: TRBV6-5; CDR3: CASSRDRDQPQHF; DNA: TGTGCCAGCAGCAGAGACAGGGATCAGCCCCAGCATTTT
J: TRBJ2-7; D: TRBD1; size: -; V: TRBV24-1; CDR3: CATTMTLVPGQGVGEQYF; DNA: TGTGCCACCACCATGACCTTGGTCCCGGGACAGGGGGTTGGCGAGCAGTACTTC
J: TRBJ1-2; D: TRBD1; size: -; V: TRBV6-5; CDR3: CASSYSGQGGAYGYTF; DNA: TGTGCCAGCAGTTACTCGGGACAGGGAGGTGCCTATGGCTACACCTTC
J: TRBJ1-1; D: -; size: -; V: TRBV2; CDR3: CASSEEMGSTEAFF; DNA: TGTGCCAGCAGTGAAGAGATGGGGAGCACTGAAGCTTTCTTT
J: TRBJ1-4; D: -; size: once; V: TRBV5-4; CDR3: CASSLFNEKLFF; DNA: TGTGCCAGCAGCCTATTTAATGAAAAACTGTTTTTT
J: TRBJ1-1; D: TRBD1; size: -; V: TRBV5-4; CDR3: CASSLGPDRAEAFF; DNA: TGTGCCAGCAGCTTGGGGCCTGACAGGGCTGAAGCTTTCTTT
J: TRBJ2-7; D: TRBD1; size: -; V: TRBV19; CDR3: CASSPGTGTYEQYF; DNA: TGTGCCAGTAGTCCCGGGACAGGGACCTACGAGCAGTACTTC
J: TRBJ2-5; D: -; size: once; V: TRBV7-9; CDR3: CASSSRQVQETQYF; DNA: TGTGCCAGCAGCTCAAGACAGGTTCAAGAGACCCAGTACTTC
J: TRBJ1-5; D: -; size: once; V: TRBV19; CDR3: CASNLRVNQPQHF; DNA: TGTGCCAGTAATCTCAGGGTAAATCAGCCCCAGCATTTT
J: TRBJ1-1; D: TRBD1; size: -; V: TRBV25-1; CDR3: CASLGRLRGHTEAFF; DNA: TGTGCCAGCCTCGGACGGTTGAGGGGGCACACTGAAGCTTTCTTT
J: TRBJ2-1; D: TRBD1; size: -; V: TRBV3-1/TRBV3-2; CDR3: CASSQAGDRVNEQFF; DNA: TGTGCCAGCAGCCAAGCCGGGGACAGGGTAAATGAGCAGTTCTTC
J: TRBJ2-7; D: -; size: -; V: TRBV9; CDR3: CASSERGGTGDEQYF; DNA: TGTGCCAGCAGTGAGAGGGGCGGAACGGGGGACGAGCAGTACTTC